Here is one TCR beta chain with its context. This clonotype was seen a handful of times. Which antigen it targets is not known. No qualities accompany the bases; no much larger clone lies one base away. The data were produced on an Illumina NovaSeq 6000. TCRalpha and TCRbeta cDNA libraries were built by 5'RACE with constant-segment primers, adding sample barcodes and unique molecular identifiers. RNA was extracted from every sample with Trizol reagent. Amplification of the libraries took two PCR steps, and the second step added a second sample barcode plus Illumina TruSeq adapters. Sequencing of the libraries was done on an Illumina NovaSeq, producing 2 x 150 bp paired-end reads. The paper's processing steps were these. Reads were demultiplexed and collapsed into UMI-guided consensus sequences with migec v1.2.7. With mixcr v2.1.11, UMI consensuses were aligned to TRA and TRB V and J templates and assembled into clonotypes. Clonotypes were classified as expanded or contracted when called significant by both edgeR and NoisET, with noise models trained on biological replicates. For edgeR calls, the thresholds were a false discovery rate-adjusted p below 0.01 and a log2 fold-change of 1. As an exploratory analysis of dynamics, max-normalized trajectories of the 1000 most abundant clonotypes were examined with PCA combined with hierarchical clustering. Separately sequenced CD4+ and CD8+ repertoires were used to assign the CD4 or CD8 phenotype of responding clones. TCRdb reanalyzed the raw reads on its own, using fastp at Q25 for trimming and MiXCR for clone calling, and kept in-frame beta chains. Each entry merges the rows of one CDR3 protein and shows their most common DNA and genes. These V and J calls rely on TCRdb rather than the paper's analysis. Within this sample are roughly 300,000 distinct CDR3 sequences, with about 17% of them counted one time only. 20% to 25% of the sample belongs to the ten largest clones.

Ficoll-Paque density gradient centrifugation was the method used to isolate PBMCs. This sample stems from a study of T-cell memory formation after mild COVID-19 (dated by TCRdb to the early 2020s). Regarding the complete study: TCR sequence clusters from the two donors were largely donor specific. In a couple of donors, T-cell clones that expanded and contracted after mild COVID-19 were tracked by sequencing TCRalpha and TCRbeta repertoires over time. The cohort was made up of two young adult volunteers, one female and one male, who were previously healthy.

Summary of the overall study and its limitations: Contracting CD4+ clones were found mainly in CM and EM memory subsets, while CD8+ clones were enriched in EMRA. The second-wave clones that peaked on day 37 were not confirmed to be SARS-CoV-2 specific. Some responding clones were detected in pre-infection memory, suggesting pre-existing cross-reactive memory T cells joined the SARS-CoV-2 response. From day 15 to 85, contracting clones showed balanced CD4/CD8 phenotypes, whereas a second wave of clones that expanded from day 15 to 37 leaned towards CD4+. Only two mild cases were covered by the study, and larger cohorts that include severe cases with pre-infection samples were considered necessary.

The sequenced sample consisted of PBMCs or a T cell subset sorted from them (not recorded which). The TCR was taken from a man between 18 and 35 years old who had mild COVID-19 (a few samples of this study predate the infection). The sample titles of this study are shuffled in the database, so cell type and time point are left out; the donor was told from shared clones.

The DNA sequence follows: TGTGCCAGCAGCGCCCTAGGCGACAAGGGAGTGGACGAGCAGTACTTC. Translated, it reads CASSALGDKGVDEQYF. The chain is assembled from TRBV21-1 and TRBJ2-7; TRBD1 is taken as the D call from the table, unchecked against the DNA. TRBV21-1 is flagged as a pseudogene. From the cysteine up to the phenylalanine, the CDR3 has a length of 16 residues. The CDR3 DNA has 48 bases and is translated from base 1.